Shown below are 9 T cell receptor beta chains from a single sample sequenced in a study of blood T cells in healthy people across ages. Next came a second PCR, run for 7 to 11 cycles, which used a sample-barcoded 5' primer along with a J-beta primer mix. TCRdb redid the calling of the 5' RACE reads with MiXCR, one entry per CDR3 protein. The sample carries hundreds of thousands of distinct CDR3 sequences, about 30% recorded once. Sequencing used blood. Receptors were obtained from a woman older than 75 in good health.

A remark on this clonotype: A read error may be the cause here, since a much bigger clone is one base away. The rearrangement joins TRBV20-1 to TRBJ2-1, with unresolved D. CDR3 length: 11 amino acids. The germline V gene encodes CDR1 DFQATT and CDR2 SNEGSKA (reference sequence). Deletions cut 6 bases from V and 13 bases from J, with 16 bases between. This CDR3 is CSASVGSTQFF. CDR3 bases: TGCAGTGCATCGGTAGGATCGACCCAGTTCTTC.

On this clonotype: This clone may be a read error of a much larger clone one base away. V and J are TRBV28 and TRBJ2-3; TRBD2 aligns across 8 bases. Looked up from germline, CDR1 is MDHEN and CDR2 is SYDVKM. The CDR3 runs 18 residues. In DNA form, the CDR3 reads TGTGCCGGCAGTTTATCGTCCGGACTAGCCCTTAGCACAGATACGCAGTATTTT. This sequence encodes CAGSLSSGLALSTDTQYF.

This clonotype has a handful of counts. CDR3 protein: CASSQGDSNSPLHF. Written as DNA, the CDR3 is TGTGCCAGCAGCCAAGGGGACAGTAATTCACCCCTCCACTTT. The V and J genes are TRBV28 and TRBJ1-6; TRBD1 matches 7 bases. This CDR3 is 14 amino acids long. Losses at the gene ends were 6 bases for V and 6 bases for J; bases not matched to a gene: 5. Germline V lookup: CDR1 MDHEN, CDR2 SYDVKM.

The table lists this clonotype with many counts. This sequence joins TRBV6-5 and TRBJ2-5, with D possibly matching TRBD1 (6 bases). V lost 5 bases, J lost 1 base, and 8 bases lay in between. This CDR3 spans 13 amino acids. Per germline, CDR1 MNHEY and CDR2 SVGAGI. This CDR3 is CASSGGFQETQYF. CDR3 DNA: TGTGCCAGCAGTGGGGGCTTCCAAGAGACCCAGTACTTC.

Note on this clonotype: A clone one base away is much larger, so this may be a read error. This sequence joins TRBV18 and TRBJ2-5; D not resolved. The CDR3 consists of 12 residues. Germline values: CDR1 KGHSH, CDR2 LQKENI. The CDR3 DNA reads as TGTGCCAGCCCACCAATGAGGGAGACCCAGTACTTC. Translating it yields CASPPMRETQYF.

This clonotype was seen repeatedly, ten times or more. This chain connects TRBV7-9 to TRBJ1-2; no reliable D call. The CDR3 runs 16 residues. Trimming cost V 2 bases and J 4 bases, with 17 bases left between them. CDR1 SEHNR and CDR2 FQNEAQ come from the germline V gene (reference sequence). CDR3 nucleotide sequence: TGTGCCAGCAGCTTATCCCTCCTTAAACCAGGCTATGGCTACACCTTC. Its protein product is CASSLSLLKPGYGYTF.

About this clonotype: One end of the junction varies from germline; a read error may be responsible. This chain connects TRBV5-5 to TRBJ1-1, with D possibly TRBD1 on 6 matching bases. Germline loops: CDR1 SGHKS, CDR2 YYEKEE (reference sequence). The CDR3 loop spans 13 amino acids. The DNA of the CDR3 is TGTGCCGGCAGCCCACGGACAGTTAATGAAGCTTTCTTT. Its protein product is CAGSPRTVNEAFF.

The V and J genes are TRBV28 and TRBJ1-5; D ambiguous. The germline V gene encodes CDR1 MDHEN and CDR2 SYDVKM. Between the trimmed V and J ends, which lost 2 bases and 0 bases, there was a span of 8 bases. CDR3 length: 15 residues. CDR3 sequence reads: CASSLMGNSNQPQHF. In DNA, the CDR3 is TGTGCCAGCAGTTTAATGGGTAATAGCAATCAGCCCCAGCATTTT.

As concerns this clonotype: A junction end diverges from the germline sequence, so it may reflect a read error. The chain employs TRBV7-7 and TRBJ2-6; 7 nucleotides align to TRBD2. This CDR3 is 15 amino acids long. Germline V gene data show CDR1 as SSHAT and CDR2 as FNYEAQ (reference sequence). The CDR3 is CASSGGGTGADVLTF. CDR3 DNA: TGTGCCAGCAGCGGGGGAGGGACTGGGGCCGACGTCCTGACTTTC.